This TCR beta chain originates from a study of blood T cell repertoires in COVID-19. Losses at the gene ends were 6 bases for V and 2 bases for J; bases not matched to a gene: 7. Germline V gene lookup returns CDR1 MNHNY and CDR2 SVGAGI (reference sequence). The CDR3 runs to 15 residues. Authors' data handling: Amplified reference gene primers provided the basis for estimating nucleated cell counts. Profiled with immunoSEQ multiplex PCR; TCRdb holds only in-frame clones, not every one. V and J calls and clone size are copied from that table; D and trimming were computed from the DNA. This table has about 64,000 clones, 75% to 85% appearing once.

This receptor was obtained from a woman aged 55-75 years with acute or convalescent COVID-19. The chain combines TRBV6-6 with TRBJ2-5; TRBD1 aligns across 9 bases. Sequencing was done on a sample of peripheral blood. The CDR3 DNA reads as TGTGCCAGCAGCTCTCCACAGGGGGCTCAAGAGACCCAGTACTTC. Translation: CASSSPQGAQETQYF.